One and the same sample provided the 21 T cell receptor beta chains below, sequenced in a study of cytomegalovirus exposure and HLA in healthy donors. 60 Vbeta and 13 Jbeta primers were used in PCR. Clones were read by immunoSEQ multiplex PCR, and TCRdb kept only the in-frame ones, dropping some. Its clone listing holds over 90,000 clones. The sequencing sample was made of PBMCs. The receptor set was obtained from a man aged 40-55 years in good health and CMV-seronegative.

CDR3 sequence (DNA): TGTGCCAGCAGTAGACAGAGACTGAACACTGAAGCTTTCTTT. This translates into CASSRQRLNTEAFF. This chain uses TRBV27 with TRBJ1-1, with D possibly being TRBD1 (5 bases). V lost 5 bases, J lost 0 bases, and 10 bases lay in between. There are 14 residues in the CDR3. Germline CDR1 is MNHEY and CDR2 is SMNVEV (reference sequence).

The chain is built from TRBV29-1 and TRBJ2-2, with D perhaps matching TRBD1 (6 bases). The CDR3 runs 13 residues. V lost 3 bases, J lost 1 base, and 6 bases lay in between. Per germline, CDR1 SQVTM and CDR2 ANQGSEA. The CDR3: CSVDRGNTGELFF. In DNA form, the CDR3 reads TGCAGCGTTGACAGGGGGAACACCGGGGAGCTGTTTTTT.

V is TRBV11-2 and J is TRBJ2-4; TRBD1 agrees at 7 bases. V shed 0 bases and J 6 bases; nucleotides not matched to a gene: 5. This CDR3 has 15 residues. Germline values: CDR1 SGHAT, CDR2 FQNNGV. CDR3 region: CASSLDQGVGNIQYF. DNA for the CDR3: TGTGCCAGCAGCTTAGACCAGGGGGTGGGAAACATTCAGTACTTC.

The chain uses TRBV13 and TRBJ1-3, with D perhaps TRBD1 (5 bases). The V end was cut by 4 bases, the J end by 1 base, with 11 bases between. Germline V gives CDR1 PRHDT, CDR2 FYEKMQ (reference sequence). The CDR3 contains 15 residues. The CDR3 is CASSSMGGSGNTIYF. The CDR3 DNA follows: TGTGCCAGCAGCTCGATGGGGGGGTCTGGAAACACCATATATTTT. Together with reference TRBV13 and TRBJ1-3, the CDR3 gives the full variable domain: AAGVIQSPRHLIKEKRETATLKCYPIPRHDTVYWYQQGPGQDPQFLISFYEKMQSDKGSIPDRFSAQQFSDYHSELNMSSLELGDSALYFCASSSMGGSGNTIYFGEGSWLTVV.

The V and J genes are TRBV2 and TRBJ1-1, with D uncertain. Germline V lookup: CDR1 SNHLY, CDR2 FYNNEI. CDR3 length: 12 residues. V dropped 10 bases and J dropped 1 base, with 10 bases sitting between them. The CDR3 spells CAIPGSNTEAFF. The CDR3 nucleotides read TGTGCCATCCCAGGTTCGAACACTGAAGCTTTCTTT.

In nucleotides, the CDR3 is TGTGCCAGCTCACCGAAGGGACAGGGGTTTTCGTGGAAACTGTTTTTT. Encoded protein: CASSPKGQGFSWKLFF. The chain links TRBV18 to TRBJ1-4, with TRBD1 matching over 10 bases. The CDR3 contains 16 residues. Germline CDR1 KGHSH, CDR2 LQKENI. The V segment lost 3 bases and the J segment 11 bases; nucleotides outside the gene matches: 12.

This chain connects TRBV9 to TRBJ2-2; 10 nucleotides agree with TRBD1. J lost 4 bases, V lost 0 bases, and 6 bases had no gene match. Germline V gene sequence: CDR1 SGDLS, CDR2 YYNGEE. The CDR3 has 17 amino acids. Written as DNA, the CDR3 is TGTGCCAGCAGCGTAGCTTGGACAGGGGGATTCACCGGGGAGCTGTTTTTT. Amino acid sequence: CASSVAWTGGFTGELFF.

The chain carries TRBV19 and TRBJ1-1; no reliable D call. CDR1 is LNHDA and CDR2 is SQIVND in the germline V gene (reference sequence). This CDR3 region has 12 residues. With 10 bases removed from V and 0 bases from J, the gap between germline ends came to 9 bases. This CDR3 is CAIGGMNTEAFF. The CDR3 nucleotides read TGTGCCATCGGAGGCATGAACACTGAAGCTTTCTTT.

The chain recombines TRBV4-3 with TRBJ2-1; 15 bases agree with TRBD2. Germline-derived CDR1 and CDR2 are LGHNA and YSLEER. This CDR3 has 18 residues. V was clipped by 2 bases and J by 5 bases; unmatched bases: 7. The CDR3 bases are TGCGCCAGCAGCCAACTGGCGGGGACTAGCGGGAGGCACAATGAGCAGTTCTTC. Translated: CASSQLAGTSGRHNEQFF.

The rearrangement links TRBV30 to TRBJ1-2, with TRBD1 matching over 8 bases. Germline trimming cut 4 bases from V and 7 bases from J; bases unmatched to any gene: 5. CDR3 length equals 12 residues. Germline V gives CDR1 GTSNPN, CDR2 SVGIG (reference sequence). CDR3 sequence: CAWTTGVPGYTF. The CDR3 nucleotides are TGTGCCTGGACGACAGGGGTTCCTGGCTACACCTTC.

The chain recombines TRBV11-2 with TRBJ2-3; no firm D call. The CDR3 contains 15 residues. V was clipped by 3 bases and J by 0 bases, with 10 bases between them. CDR1 SGHAT and CDR2 FQNNGV come from the germline V gene. The chain's CDR3 is CASSFGLPSTDTQYF. DNA of the CDR3: TGTGCCAGCAGCTTTGGGCTTCCTAGCACAGATACGCAGTATTTT. Variable domain in full (rest from reference TRBV11-2 and TRBJ2-3): EAGVAQSPRYKIIEKRQSVAFWCNPISGHATLYWYQQILGQGPKLLIQFQNNGVVDDSQLPKDRFSAERLKGVDSTLKIQPAKLEDSAVYLCASSFGLPSTDTQYFGPGTRLTVL.

The rearrangement joins TRBV18 to TRBJ2-4; no clear D gene. Trimming shortened V by 2 bases and J by 5 bases, and 7 bases separated the two germline ends. CDR1 and CDR2 (germline): KGHSH, LQKENI. The CDR3 is 13 residues long. CDR3 sequence: CASSPSTENIQYF. The CDR3 nucleotides read TGTGCCAGCTCACCAAGTACAGAAAACATTCAGTACTTC.

V gene TRBV5-4 combines with J gene TRBJ2-5; D not resolved. Germline CDR1 is SGHNT and CDR2 is YYREEE (reference sequence). The germline V and J ends were trimmed by 2 bases and 1 base, with 12 bases remaining between them. This CDR3 region has 15 residues. The CDR3, as DNA: TGTGCCAGCAGCTTTTCGGGTAGCAGCCAAGAGACCCAGTACTTC. Protein: CASSFSGSSQETQYF.

The chain combines TRBV19 with TRBJ1-5; 9 bases align to TRBD1. This CDR3 is 16 amino acids long. Germline loops: CDR1 LNHDA, CDR2 SQIVND (reference sequence). V shed 6 bases, J shed 3 bases, and the junction held 9 bases outside the gene matches. The CDR3 sequence: CASSIAQGAFNQPQHF. CDR3 nucleotides: TGTGCCAGTAGCATCGCACAGGGGGCGTTCAATCAGCCCCAGCATTTT.

As to this clone: The same CDR3 can be traced to other DNA sequences in this sample. The chain carries TRBV5-1 and TRBJ2-5; 7 bases align to TRBD1. J gave up 2 bases and V 5 bases, and 6 bases lay outside the gene matches. From germline, CDR1 is SGHRS and CDR2 YFSETQ. The CDR3 contains 14 residues. CDR3 loop: CASSLTGQQETQYF. The CDR3 DNA reads as TGCGCCAGCAGTTTAACGGGACAGCAAGAGACCCAGTACTTC.

The chain recombines TRBV7-2 with TRBJ2-7, with 10 bases fitting TRBD1. Germline V gene data show CDR1 as SGHTA and CDR2 as FQGNSA. V shed 7 bases and J 0 bases; nucleotides not matched to a gene: 3. This CDR3 region has 14 residues. Here the CDR3 DNA reads TGTGCCAGCACCTGGGACAGGGGCTCCTACGAGCAGTACTTC. Its protein is CASTWDRGSYEQYF.

The CDR3 bases are TGTGCCACCAAAGAAACAGGTAGCAATCAGCCCCAGCATTTT. Amino acids: CATKETGSNQPQHF. This chain uses TRBV2 with TRBJ1-5, with D possibly matching TRBD1 (5 bases). Between the trimmed V and J ends, which lost 10 bases and 0 bases, there was a span of 13 bases. Per germline, CDR1 SNHLY and CDR2 FYNNEI. This CDR3 is 14 amino acids long.

The chain has TRBV9 and TRBJ2-6; 12 nucleotides match TRBD2. After removal of 0 bases from V and 0 bases from J, the junction contained 10 bases not matched to a gene. The CDR3 runs 21 residues. Germline CDR1 is SGDLS and CDR2 is YYNGEE. CDR3 coding DNA: TGTGCCAGCAGCGTAGCTTTTCGGACTAGCGGGACCAGCTCTGGGGCCAACGTCCTGACTTTC. This encodes CASSVAFRTSGTSSGANVLTF.

Written as DNA, the CDR3 is TGTGCCAGTAGTGAGACAGGGTTTTCCGCCTACGAGCAGTACTTC. Translated, it gives CASSETGFSAYEQYF. The rearrangement joins TRBV28 to TRBJ2-7; 7 bases fit TRBD1. Germline CDR1 and CDR2: MDHEN and SYDVKM. V dropped 9 bases and J dropped 2; count of bases not matched to a gene: 13. The CDR3 contains 15 residues.

The chain employs TRBV5-1 and TRBJ2-1, with 7 bases that match TRBD2. Germline loops: CDR1 SGHRS, CDR2 YFSETQ. The CDR3 is 11 residues long. V shed 4 bases, J shed 15 bases, and the junction held 7 bases outside the gene matches. The chain's CDR3 is CASSEREKAFF. DNA for the CDR3: TGCGCCAGCAGCGAGCGGGAAAAGGCGTTCTTC.

The gene calls are TRBV18 and TRBJ1-2; 11 bases agree with TRBD1. This CDR3 is 14 amino acids long. After removal of 3 bases from V and 6 bases from J, the junction contained 3 bases not matched to a gene. Per germline, CDR1 KGHSH and CDR2 LQKENI. CDR3 region: CASSPDRGRDGYTF. The CDR3 DNA sequence: TGTGCCAGCTCACCGGACAGGGGGCGAGATGGCTACACCTTC.